In its sample, the clone carrying this T cell receptor beta chain was seen a few times. This record comes from a study of shared clonotypes between healthy human individuals. Looked up from germline, CDR1 is SGHRS and CDR2 is YFSETQ. V dropped 7 bases and J dropped 7; count of bases not matched to a gene: 18. The CDR3 contains 17 residues. Sequenced by immunoSEQ multiplex PCR; TCRdb stores in-frame clones only, minus some. The sample lists some 900,000 clones; about 80% were seen once. What was sequenced was memory CD4+ T cells sorted from blood. The subset was: CD45RA-negative fraction. The TCR sequence derives from a man aged 18-30 years in good health. The J gene is TRBJ2-1, the V gene TRBV5-1, with TRBD1 identical over 9 bases. The CDR3 sequence: CASCTGTGLRRLNEQFF. The CDR3 coding sequence is TGCGCCAGCTGTACCGGGACAGGGTTGCGGCGGTTGAATGAGCAGTTCTTC.